Detailed here is one TCR beta chain. The data were obtained in a study of spatial heterogeneity in lung cancer. Time point here: blood at routine non-recurrence follow-up after resection. Whole RNA was taken from tumor, nontumor lung or frozen PBMC; it was then sequenced unsorted. TCRdb recomputed calls from the 5' RACE reads with MiXCR, one row per CDR3 protein. The table includes about 120,000 distinct CDR3 sequences, over 9% detected once. Trimming left V 4 bases short and J 2 bases short, with 12 bases between. The CDR3 is 14 residues long. CDR1 is SGDLS, CDR2 YYNGEE, per germline. This clonotype was sampled from a male donor with early-stage non-small cell lung cancer. The gene calls are TRBV9 and TRBJ1-1; perhaps TRBD1 as D (5 bases). Sequenced here: PBMCs, sampled at follow-up. CDR3: CASSPLDINTEAFF. CDR3 nucleotide sequence: TGTGCCAGCAGCCCCTTGGACATCAACACTGAAGCTTTCTTT.